These 25 T cell receptor beta chains were all obtained from the same sample, sequenced in a study of siplizumab effects on memory and regulatory T cells. Profiled with immunoSEQ multiplex PCR; TCRdb holds only in-frame clones, not every one. The table shows 99,000 or so clones, with about 93% occurring only once. The sample taken for sequencing was Tregs sorted from blood. Source of these receptors: a human donor in good health.

J is TRBJ1-5 and V is TRBV29-1; D is possibly TRBD1 (6 bases). The ends were cut back, 0 bases at V and 0 bases at J, with 15 bases in the middle. Germline lookup yields CDR1 SQVTM and CDR2 ANQGSEA. The CDR3 is 17 amino acids. The CDR3 DNA follows: TGCAGCGTTGAAGATAACCAGGGGTTAGATAGCAATCAGCCCCAGCATTTT. Encoded protein: CSVEDNQGLDSNQPQHF.

The chain recombines TRBV2 with TRBJ1-1; 7 bases match TRBD1. The V gene's germline CDR1 is SNHLY and CDR2 FYNNEI. V was pared by 9 bases and J by 4 bases, with 8 bases of the junction left unmatched. The CDR3 has 13 amino acids. For the CDR3, the DNA is TGTGCCAGTAGAGGGGGCGCGGGCACTGAAGCTTTCTTT. Translated: CASRGGAGTEAFF.

V is TRBV27 and J is TRBJ1-5; possible D gene TRBD1, 6 bases. Germline V CDR1 and CDR2: MNHEY, SMNVEV (reference sequence). The CDR3 sequence is 16 residues long. Trimming removed 6 bases at V and 6 bases at J, with 21 bases between. CDR3: CASSPTGGPWGQPQHF. DNA for the CDR3: TGTGCCAGCAGCCCGACCGGGGGCCCCTGGGGTCAGCCCCAGCATTTT.

The CDR3 loop is CASSQLSGANVLTF. The CDR3 coding sequence is TGCGCCAGCAGCCAACTCTCTGGGGCCAACGTCCTGACTTTC. The rearrangement uses TRBV4-1 and TRBJ2-6; D is unclear. V was clipped by 2 bases and J by 0 bases, with 2 bases between them. CDR1 is MGHRA and CDR2 is YSYEKL in the germline V gene. CDR3 size: 14 residues.

This chain joins TRBV7-6 and TRBJ1-5; no firm D call. The V end was cut by 1 base, the J end by 1 base, with 11 bases between. CDR1 is SGHVS and CDR2 is FNYEAQ in the germline V gene. The CDR3 has 16 amino acids. CDR3 bases: TGTGCCAGCAGCTTAGAGGTTGGCGAAAGCAATCAGCCCCAGCATTTT. Protein: CASSLEVGESNQPQHF.

The chain has TRBV4-2 and TRBJ1-2; D remains ambiguous. The V gene lost 0 bases and the J gene lost 4 bases, with 9 bases spanning the gap. Germline CDR1 LGHNA, CDR2 YNFKEQ. CDR3 length equals 14 residues. CDR3 residues: CASSQDRTVYGYTF. The CDR3 nucleotides read TGTGCCAGCAGCCAAGATCGAACAGTCTATGGCTACACCTTC.

The chain combines TRBV25-1 with TRBJ2-7; the D gene could be TRBD1 or TRBD2 (6 bases each). CDR1 and CDR2 (germline): MGHDK, SYGVNS. This CDR3 has 13 residues. Trimming removed 5 bases from V and 4 bases from J, with 12 bases in between. This CDR3 reads CASSRGALYEQYF. CDR3 coding DNA: TGTGCCAGCAGTAGGGGGGCCTTATACGAGCAGTACTTC.

The CDR3 protein is CASSTGTRSPKPYF. In DNA form, the CDR3 reads TGTGCCAGCAGCACCGGGACTAGGTCCCCAAAACCTTACTTC. This chain connects TRBV6-5 to TRBJ2-5; 8 bases are shared with TRBD2. Germline V CDR1 and CDR2: MNHEY, SVGAGI. The CDR3 has 14 amino acids. After removal of 6 bases from V and 14 bases from J, the junction contained 17 bases not matched to a gene.

This clone was detected once. The gene calls are TRBV7-9 and TRBJ1-2; D call uncertain. The V and J ends lost 2 bases and 7 bases respectively, with 5 bases between them. Looked up from germline, CDR1 is SEHNR and CDR2 is FQNEAQ (reference sequence). The CDR3 totals 11 residues. CDR3 amino acids: CASSLKGGYTF. CDR3 nucleotides: TGTGCCAGCAGCTTAAAGGGTGGCTACACCTTC. The full variable domain, in which reference TRBV7-9 and TRBJ1-2 provide the parts outside the CDR3, is DTGVSQNPRHKITKRGQNVTFRCDPISEHNRLYWYRQTLGQGPEFLTYFQNEAQLEKSRLLSDRFSAERPKGSFSTLEIQRTEQGDSAMYLCASSLKGGYTFGSGTRLTVV.

The chain combines TRBV11-2 with TRBJ1-2, with 8 bases aligning to TRBD1. Germline assignment: CDR1 SGHAT and CDR2 FQNNGV. V shed 5 bases, J shed 4 bases, and the junction held 12 bases outside the gene matches. This CDR3 is 16 amino acids long. The CDR3 DNA reads as TGTGCCAGCAGCCATCGCCCAGGGGGCATAGGCTATGGCTACACCTTC. Its protein is CASSHRPGGIGYGYTF.

The chain is built from TRBV11-3 and TRBJ2-7, with 9 bases lining up with TRBD1. Germline trimming cut 8 bases from V and 3 bases from J; bases unmatched to any gene: 14. Germline V CDR1 and CDR2: SGHNT, YENEEA. The CDR3 length is 16 residues. This CDR3 is CASSPLPGQGFYEQYF. CDR3 nucleotide sequence: TGTGCCAGCTCCCCCCTGCCGGGACAGGGTTTCTACGAGCAGTACTTC. The entire variable domain, with the rest obtained from reference TRBV11-3 and TRBJ2-7, is as follows: EAGVVQSPRYKIIEKKQPVAFWCNPISGHNTLYWYLQNLGQGPELLIRYENEEAVDDSQLPKDRFSAERLKGVDSTLKIQPAELGDSAVYLCASSPLPGQGFYEQYFGPGTRLTVT.

The chain joins TRBV18 to TRBJ2-7; a possible D gene is TRBD2 (5 bases). Trimming took 6 bases from V and 5 from J, leaving 11 bases between them. The CDR3 length is 12 residues. Germline V gives CDR1 KGHSH, CDR2 LQKENI. The CDR3 loop is CASSPDWDEQYF. DNA of the CDR3: TGTGCCAGCTCTCCGGACTGGGACGAGCAGTACTTC.

The chain combines TRBV7-2 with TRBJ1-6, with a possible D match to TRBD1 (5 bases). Germline assignment: CDR1 SGHTA and CDR2 FQGNSA. V lost 0 bases and J 9 bases, leaving 12 bases between the germline ends. The CDR3 covers 15 residues. This CDR3 is CASSLARGYRSPLHF. The CDR3, as DNA: TGTGCCAGCAGCTTAGCGCGGGGGTATCGTTCACCCCTCCACTTT.

The gene calls are TRBV5-1 and TRBJ2-3; D gene unclear. The CDR3 is 13 residues long. Deletions cut 0 bases from V and 6 bases from J, with 8 bases between. CDR1 is SGHRS, CDR2 YFSETQ, per germline. CDR3: CASSLVGLDTQYF. Written as DNA, the CDR3 is TGCGCCAGCAGCTTGGTAGGGCTGGATACGCAGTATTTT.

V is TRBV11-2 and J is TRBJ1-2; D is possibly TRBD1 (5 bases). The CDR3 spans 16 residues. Trimming took off 5 bases at V and 4 bases at J, with 20 bases between the two ends. Germline loops: CDR1 SGHAT, CDR2 FQNNGV. The CDR3 region has the DNA TGTGCCAGCAGCACGCGGCCCCTAGGGGCGCTCTATGGCTACACCTTC. Amino acids: CASSTRPLGALYGYTF. Using reference TRBV11-2 and TRBJ1-2 for the parts outside the CDR3, the full variable domain is EAGVAQSPRYKIIEKRQSVAFWCNPISGHATLYWYQQILGQGPKLLIQFQNNGVVDDSQLPKDRFSAERLKGVDSTLKIQPAKLEDSAVYLCASSTRPLGALYGYTFGSGTRLTVV.

The genes are TRBV6-6 and TRBJ2-1, with 8 bases matching TRBD2. Looked up from germline, CDR1 is MNHNY and CDR2 is SVGAGI (reference sequence). Unmatched junction bases numbered 1, after V lost 2 bases and J lost 7 bases. This CDR3 spans 13 amino acids. In DNA form, the CDR3 reads TGTGCCAGCAGTTACGGGACTAGTAATGAGCAGTTCTTC. Translation: CASSYGTSNEQFF.

The J gene is TRBJ2-1, the V gene TRBV9; TRBD2 aligns across 12 bases. The length of the CDR3 is 16 residues. Unmatched junction bases numbered 3, after V lost 0 bases and J lost 5 bases. Germline V lookup: CDR1 SGDLS, CDR2 YYNGEE. CDR3 in amino acids: CASSVGPSGRDNEQFF. Written as DNA, the CDR3 is TGTGCCAGCAGCGTAGGTCCTAGCGGGAGGGACAATGAGCAGTTCTTC. Based on the CDR3 plus reference TRBV9 and TRBJ2-1, the full variable domain is DSGVTQTPKHLITATGQRVTLRCSPRSGDLSVYWYQQSLDQGLQFLIQYYNGEERAKGNILERFSAQQFPDLHSELNLSSLELGDSALYFCASSVGPSGRDNEQFFGPGTRLTVL.

V usage is TRBV5-1 and J usage is TRBJ2-2; the match to TRBD2 covers 12 bases. The CDR3 is 15 amino acids. CDR1 and CDR2 from the germline V gene are SGHRS and YFSETQ. Germline trimming cut 6 bases from V and 3 bases from J; bases unmatched to any gene: 3. The CDR3 DNA sequence: TGCGCCAGCACGAGACTAGCGGGAGACACCGGGGAGCTGTTTTTT. This encodes CASTRLAGDTGELFF.

The chain links TRBV27 to TRBJ1-2, with 9 bases lining up with TRBD1. Germline V gene data show CDR1 as MNHEY and CDR2 as SMNVEV (reference sequence). V shed 3 bases and J 0 bases; nucleotides not matched to a gene: 11. CDR3 length equals 18 residues. CDR3 sequence (DNA): TGTGCCAGCAGTTTTCACAGGGGGCTAGGAGCCTCTAACTATGGCTACACCTTC. This gives the protein CASSFHRGLGASNYGYTF.

J is TRBJ2-3 and V is TRBV6-5; 12 bases agree with TRBD2. This CDR3 comprises 14 residues. Germline CDR1 reads MNHEY; CDR2 reads SVGAGI. V lost 4 bases and J lost 5; bases outside the gene matches: 1. CDR3 DNA: TGTGCCAGCAGTTTACTAGCGGGGGGAGATACGCAGTATTTT. Translation gives CASSLLAGGDTQYF.

This clone has only a few counts. The V and J genes are TRBV9 and TRBJ2-3; 8 bases are shared with TRBD2. CDR1 SGDLS and CDR2 YYNGEE come from the germline V gene. V shed 0 bases and J 3 bases; nucleotides not matched to a gene: 3. CDR3 length equals 15 residues. The CDR3 sequence: CASSVAAGVTDTQYF. CDR3 nucleotide sequence: TGTGCCAGCAGCGTAGCAGCGGGGGTGACAGATACGCAGTATTTT.

This CDR3 reads CASSIEGGLYEQYF. CDR3 sequence (DNA): TGTGCCAGTAGTATAGAAGGAGGACTATACGAGCAGTACTTC. The V gene is TRBV19, the J gene TRBJ2-7; weak D call: TRBD2 (6 bases). Germline loops: CDR1 LNHDA, CDR2 SQIVND (reference sequence). The CDR3 is 14 amino acids. V lost 0 bases and J 4 bases, leaving 10 bases between the germline ends.

The chain couples TRBV7-9 to TRBJ2-1, with TRBD2 identical over 9 bases. V was pared by 1 base and J by 7 bases, with 2 bases of the junction left unmatched. The CDR3 runs 14 residues. Germline V gene lookup returns CDR1 SEHNR and CDR2 FQNEAQ (reference sequence). In DNA, the CDR3 is TGTGCCAGCAGCTTAGGGCTAGCGGGAAATGAGCAGTTCTTC. Protein product: CASSLGLAGNEQFF.

The J gene is TRBJ1-3, the V gene TRBV11-3, with TRBD1 matching 7 bases. This CDR3 contains 15 residues. With 5 bases clipped from V and 0 bases from J, the junction kept 4 bases outside the gene matches. Germline V lookup: CDR1 SGHNT, CDR2 YENEEA. CDR3 sequence reads: CASSRTGHSGNTIYF. CDR3 DNA: TGTGCCAGCAGCCGGACAGGCCACTCTGGAAACACCATATATTTT.

A note on this clone: Different DNA sequences within this sample yield the same CDR3. The chain joins TRBV9 to TRBJ2-1; maybe TRBD2 (6 bases). The CDR3 extends over 15 amino acids. The germline V gene encodes CDR1 SGDLS and CDR2 YYNGEE. Trimming cost V 0 bases and J 1 base, with 8 bases left between them. CDR3 DNA: TGTGCCAGCAGCGTAGTCGGGAGTTCCTACAATGAGCAGTTCTTC. It specifies CASSVVGSSYNEQFF.